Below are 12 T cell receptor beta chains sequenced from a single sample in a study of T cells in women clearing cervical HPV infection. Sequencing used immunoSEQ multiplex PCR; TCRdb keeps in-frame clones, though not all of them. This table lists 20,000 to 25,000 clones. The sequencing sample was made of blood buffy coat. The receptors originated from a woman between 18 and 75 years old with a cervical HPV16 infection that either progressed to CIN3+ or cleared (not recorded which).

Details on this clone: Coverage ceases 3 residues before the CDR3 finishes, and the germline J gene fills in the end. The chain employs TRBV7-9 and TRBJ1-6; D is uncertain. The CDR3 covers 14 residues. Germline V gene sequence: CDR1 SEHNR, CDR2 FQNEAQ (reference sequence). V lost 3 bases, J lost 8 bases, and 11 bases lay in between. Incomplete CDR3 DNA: TGTGCCAGCAGCTTTTCACCTCGGGATTCACCC. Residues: CASSFSPRDSP. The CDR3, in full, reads CASSFSPRDSPLHF.

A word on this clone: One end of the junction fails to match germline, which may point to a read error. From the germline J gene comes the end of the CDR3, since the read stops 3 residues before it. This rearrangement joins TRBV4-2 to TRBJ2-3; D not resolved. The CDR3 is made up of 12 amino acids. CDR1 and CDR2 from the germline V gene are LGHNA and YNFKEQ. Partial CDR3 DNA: TGCGCCAGCAGCCAAAGGGCAGATACG. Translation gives CASSQRADT. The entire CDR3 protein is CASSQRADTQYF.

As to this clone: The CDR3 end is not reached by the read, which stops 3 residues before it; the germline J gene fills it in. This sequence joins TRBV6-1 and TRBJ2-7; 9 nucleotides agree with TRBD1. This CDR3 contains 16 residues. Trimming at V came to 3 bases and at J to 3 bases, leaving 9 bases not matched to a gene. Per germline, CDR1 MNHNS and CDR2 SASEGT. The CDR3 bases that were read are TGTGCCAGCAGTGATATTCCGGGACAGGGCAACTACGAG. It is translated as CASSDIPGQGNYE. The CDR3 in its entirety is CASSDIPGQGNYEQYF.

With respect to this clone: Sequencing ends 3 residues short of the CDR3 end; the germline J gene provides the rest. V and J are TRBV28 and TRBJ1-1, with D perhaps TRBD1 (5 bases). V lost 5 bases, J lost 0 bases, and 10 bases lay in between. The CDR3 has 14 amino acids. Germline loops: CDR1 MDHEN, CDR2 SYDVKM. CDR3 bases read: TGTGCCAGCAGTGAAGCAGGGCTGAACACTGAA. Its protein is CASSEAGLNTE. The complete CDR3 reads CASSEAGLNTEAFF.

The CDR3: CASLPRALAGQTQYF. The sequenced CDR3 bases are TGTGCCAGCCTTCCCCGAGCACTAGCTGGGCAGACG. This sequence joins TRBV6-2 or TRBV6-3 and TRBJ2-3; TRBD2 might be the D (6 bases). The sequenced fragment ends 3 residues before the CDR3 boundary, so the rest is inferred from the germline J gene. Germline CDR1 and CDR2: MNHEY and SVGEGT. The CDR3 has 15 residues.

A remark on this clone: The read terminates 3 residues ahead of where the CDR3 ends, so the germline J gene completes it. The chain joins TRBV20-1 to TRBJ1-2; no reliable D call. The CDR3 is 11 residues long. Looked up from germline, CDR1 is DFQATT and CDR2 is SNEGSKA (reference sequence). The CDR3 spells CSADWLNDYTF. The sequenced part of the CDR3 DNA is TGCAGTGCTGACTGGCTCAATGAC.

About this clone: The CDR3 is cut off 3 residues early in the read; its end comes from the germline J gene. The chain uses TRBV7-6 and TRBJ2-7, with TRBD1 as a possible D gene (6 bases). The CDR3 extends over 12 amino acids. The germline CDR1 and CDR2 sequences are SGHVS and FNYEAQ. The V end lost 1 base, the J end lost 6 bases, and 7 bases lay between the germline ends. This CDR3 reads CASSLGGLEQYF. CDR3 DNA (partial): TGTGCCAGCAGCTTAGGGGGGCTCGAG. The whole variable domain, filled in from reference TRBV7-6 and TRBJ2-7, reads GAGVSQSPRYKVTKRGQDVALRCDPISGHVSLYWYRQALGQGPEFLTYFNYEAQQDKSGLPNDRFSAERPEGSISTLTIQRTEQRDSAMYRCASSLGGLEQYFGPGTRLTVT.

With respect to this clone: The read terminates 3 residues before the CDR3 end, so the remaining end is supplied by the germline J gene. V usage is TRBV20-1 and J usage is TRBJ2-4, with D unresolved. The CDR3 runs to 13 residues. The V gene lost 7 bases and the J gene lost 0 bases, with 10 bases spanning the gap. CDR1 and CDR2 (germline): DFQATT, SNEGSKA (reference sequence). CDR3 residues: CSGAVLAKNIQYF. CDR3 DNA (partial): TGCAGTGGCGCGGTACTAGCCAAAAACATT.

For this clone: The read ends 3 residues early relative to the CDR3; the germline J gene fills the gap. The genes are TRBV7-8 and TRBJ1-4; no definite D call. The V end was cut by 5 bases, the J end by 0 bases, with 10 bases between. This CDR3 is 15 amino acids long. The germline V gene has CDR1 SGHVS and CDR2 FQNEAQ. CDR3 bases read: TGTGCCAGCAGCCCCCTACAGTCAACTAATGAAAAA. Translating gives CASSPLQSTNEK. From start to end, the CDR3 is CASSPLQSTNEKLFF.

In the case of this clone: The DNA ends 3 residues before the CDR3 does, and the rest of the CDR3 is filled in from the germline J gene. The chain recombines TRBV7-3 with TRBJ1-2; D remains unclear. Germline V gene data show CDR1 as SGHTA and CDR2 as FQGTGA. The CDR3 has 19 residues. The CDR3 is CASSLTVSGRLASYNDYTF. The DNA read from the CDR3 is TGTGCCAGCAGCTTAACGGTTAGCGGGAGGTTGGCCTCCTACAATGAC.

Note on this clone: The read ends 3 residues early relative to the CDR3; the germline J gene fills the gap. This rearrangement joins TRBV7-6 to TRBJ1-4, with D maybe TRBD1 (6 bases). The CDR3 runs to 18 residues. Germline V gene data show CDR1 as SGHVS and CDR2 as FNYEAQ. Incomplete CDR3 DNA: TGTGCCAGCAGCCCACATCGGAGGGGGGGTAGCTATAATTCACCA. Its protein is CASSPHRRGGSYNSP. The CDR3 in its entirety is CASSPHRRGGSYNSPLFF.

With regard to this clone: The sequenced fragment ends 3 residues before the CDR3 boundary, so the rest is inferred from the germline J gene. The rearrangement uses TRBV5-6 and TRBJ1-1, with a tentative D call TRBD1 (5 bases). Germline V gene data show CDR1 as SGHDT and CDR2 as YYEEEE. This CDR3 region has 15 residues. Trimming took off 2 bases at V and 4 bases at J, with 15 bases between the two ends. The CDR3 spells CASSLTSGTGTEAFF. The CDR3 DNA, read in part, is TGTGCCAGCAGCTTAACCTCAGGGACTGGCACTGAA. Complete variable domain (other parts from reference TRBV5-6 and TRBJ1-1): DAGVTQSPTHLIKTRGQQVTLRCSPKSGHDTVSWYQQALGQGPQFIFQYYEEEERQRGNFPDRFSGHQFPNYSSELNVNALLLGDSALYLCASSLTSGTGTEAFFGQGTRLTVV.